Described below is a single TCR beta chain sequence and its context. Its antigen is unidentified. TCRdb redid the calling of the reads with MiXCR, one entry per CDR3 protein. The repertoire holds roughly 68,000 distinct CDR3 sequences, around 57% seen once, with 6% to 9% in the top ten. These data are taken from a study of type 1 regulatory T cells. At the level of the study: This in vitro CD4 product, T-allo10, is enriched for Tr1 cells and alloantigen-specific.

T-allo10 cells from the graft donor were described as anergic, host-alloantigen-specific, and alloantigen-specific suppressors. V lost 6 bases, J lost 2 bases, and 7 bases stayed unmatched. Germline CDR1 MDHEN, CDR2 SYDVKM. The CDR3 contains 15 residues. Material for sequencing was cultured T cells, either the whole culture or a sorted T cell fraction (not recorded which). Noted subset: Tr1-enriched cell product generated in vitro against host alloantigens. The clonotype comes from a human donor in good health. The rearrangement joins TRBV28 to TRBJ2-7; 10 nucleotides align to TRBD1. The CDR3 nucleotides are TGTGCCAGCAGGCGTCAAGGGACAGGGGCCTACGAGCAGTACTTC. Translating gives CASRRQGTGAYEQYF. Drawing the rest from reference TRBV28 and TRBJ2-7, the complete variable domain is DVKVTQSSRYLVKRTGEKVFLECVQDMDHENMFWYRQDPGLGLRLIYFSYDVKMKEKGDIPEGYSVSREKKERFSLILESASTNQTSMYLCASRRQGTGAYEQYFGPGTRLTVT.